A selection of T cell receptor beta chains follows, all from one sample in a study of blood T cell repertoires in COVID-19. TCRdb's table, derived via immunoSEQ multiplex PCR, lists solely in-frame clones and lacks some. Of fewer than 400,000 clones in the sample, around 87% were seen once. Sequenced input: peripheral blood. These receptors were collected from a human donor in a cohort sampled during active COVID-19. CDR3s include the opening cysteine and the closing phenylalanine or tryptophan. D genes are given only for firm matches. Clone size is not always given. Where it is, it says once, few, many or a class for expanded clones.

clone size: .
V gene: TRBV4-1
D gene: .
J gene: TRBJ2-5
CDR3 protein: CASSQDGEETQYF
CDR3 DNA: TGCGCCAGCAGCCAAGACGGAGAAGAGACCCAGTACTTC

clone size: .
V gene: TRBV5-1
D gene: .
J gene: TRBJ2-1
CDR3 protein: CASSLVTVNEQFF
CDR3 DNA: TGCGCCAGCAGCTTGGTGACAGTCAATGAGCAGTTCTTC

clone size: .
V gene: TRBV19
D gene: .
J gene: TRBJ1-2
CDR3 protein: CASSMRRLSWDYGYTF
CDR3 DNA: TGTGCCAGTAGTATGAGGAGGCTTTCCTGGGACTATGGCTACACCTTC

clone size: .
V gene: TRBV11-2
D gene: TRBD2
J gene: TRBJ2-1
CDR3 protein: CASSPISGSDNEQFF
CDR3 DNA: TGTGCCAGCAGCCCAATTAGCGGGAGCGATAATGAGCAGTTCTTC

clone size: .
V gene: TRBV4-1
D gene: .
J gene: TRBJ2-1
CDR3 protein: CASSQGLPYNEQFF
CDR3 DNA: TGCGCCAGCAGCCAAGGACTACCCTACAATGAGCAGTTCTTC

clone size: .
V gene: TRBV5-1
D gene: .
J gene: TRBJ1-4
CDR3 protein: CASSLLTAKNEKLFF
CDR3 DNA: TGCGCCAGCAGCTTGTTAACAGCCAAGAATGAAAAACTGTTTTTT

clone size: .
V gene: TRBV2
D gene: TRBD2
J gene: TRBJ2-3
CDR3 protein: CASPRSGATDTQYF
CDR3 DNA: TGTGCCAGCCCCAGGAGCGGGGCCACAGATACGCAGTATTTT

clone size: .
V gene: TRBV18
D gene: .
J gene: TRBJ2-5
CDR3 protein: CASSPPSGVGETQYF
CDR3 DNA: TGTGCCAGCTCACCCCCTTCGGGGGTCGGGGAGACCCAGTACTTC

clone size: .
V gene: TRBV6-1
D gene: .
J gene: TRBJ1-1
CDR3 protein: CASSEGQYVTEAFF
CDR3 DNA: TGTGCCAGCAGTGAAGGGCAGTACGTCACTGAAGCTTTCTTT

clone size: .
V gene: TRBV5-1
D gene: TRBD1
J gene: TRBJ2-7
CDR3 protein: CASSLGTGGFGVEQYF
CDR3 DNA: TGCGCCAGCAGCTTGGGGACAGGGGGCTTCGGAGTCGAGCAGTACTTC

clone size: .
V gene: TRBV3-1/TRBV3-2
D gene: .
J gene: TRBJ1-2
CDR3 protein: CASSQGHYGYTF
CDR3 DNA: TGTGCCAGCAGCCAGGGCCACTATGGCTACACCTTC

clone size: .
V gene: TRBV4-1
D gene: TRBD1
J gene: TRBJ1-2
CDR3 protein: CASSQDRVRQGKYGYTF
CDR3 DNA: TGCGCCAGCAGCCAAGATCGGGTGAGACAGGGAAAATATGGCTACACCTTC

clone size: .
V gene: TRBV28
D gene: .
J gene: TRBJ1-2
CDR3 protein: CASTPSRASYGYTF
CDR3 DNA: TGTGCCAGCACCCCTAGCCGGGCGAGCTATGGCTACACCTTC

clone size: .
V gene: TRBV5-1
D gene: TRBD2
J gene: TRBJ2-3
CDR3 protein: CASSSGTSVDTQYF
CDR3 DNA: TGCGCCAGCAGCTCCGGGACTAGCGTAGATACGCAGTATTTT

clone size: few
V gene: TRBV2
D gene: .
J gene: TRBJ2-2
CDR3 protein: CAGQGTRNTGELFF
CDR3 DNA: TGTGCCGGTCAGGGGACAAGGAACACCGGGGAGCTGTTTTTT

clone size: .
V gene: TRBV7-9
D gene: .
J gene: TRBJ2-5
CDR3 protein: CASIQTGQQETQYF
CDR3 DNA: TGTGCCAGCATCCAAACGGGTCAACAAGAGACCCAGTACTTC

clone size: .
V gene: TRBV5-1
D gene: TRBD2
J gene: TRBJ2-5
CDR3 protein: CASTPWGLAGEETQYF
CDR3 DNA: TGCGCCAGCACTCCCTGGGGGCTAGCGGGGGAAGAGACCCAGTACTTC

clone size: .
V gene: TRBV19
D gene: TRBD1
J gene: TRBJ2-1
CDR3 protein: CASSVGDRAGNEQFF
CDR3 DNA: TGTGCCAGTAGCGTGGGGGACAGGGCGGGCAATGAGCAGTTCTTC

clone size: .
V gene: TRBV4-2
D gene: TRBD2
J gene: TRBJ2-3
CDR3 protein: CASSQDRRGGNTDTQYF
CDR3 DNA: TGTGCCAGCAGCCAAGATCGACGGGGGGGCAACACAGATACGCAGTATTTT

clone size: .
V gene: TRBV20-1
D gene: .
J gene: TRBJ1-1
CDR3 protein: CSASVGAWAEAFF
CDR3 DNA: TGCAGTGCTAGTGTGGGGGCTTGGGCTGAAGCTTTCTTT

clone size: .
V gene: TRBV9
D gene: TRBD1
J gene: TRBJ1-2
CDR3 protein: CASSARTGYGYTF
CDR3 DNA: TGTGCCAGCAGCGCTCGGACAGGCTATGGCTACACCTTC

clone size: once
V gene: TRBV28
D gene: TRBD1
J gene: TRBJ1-5
CDR3 protein: CASSGVGTGGAGQPQHF
CDR3 DNA: TGTGCCAGCAGTGGGGTTGGGACAGGGGGCGCGGGGCAGCCCCAGCATTTT

clone size: .
V gene: TRBV15
D gene: .
J gene: TRBJ1-1
CDR3 protein: CATSPRVIQGTEAFF
CDR3 DNA: TGTGCCACCAGCCCAAGGGTTATCCAGGGGACTGAAGCTTTCTTT

clone size: .
V gene: TRBV11-3
D gene: .
J gene: TRBJ2-2
CDR3 protein: CASAPNTGELFF
CDR3 DNA: TGTGCCAGTGCGCCGAACACCGGGGAGCTGTTTTTT

clone size: .
V gene: TRBV4-1
D gene: TRBD2
J gene: TRBJ2-5
CDR3 protein: CASSQQTSGQETQYF
CDR3 DNA: TGCGCCAGCAGCCAACAAACTAGCGGCCAAGAGACCCAGTACTTC

clone size: once
V gene: TRBV5-1
D gene: TRBD1
J gene: TRBJ1-4
CDR3 protein: CASSSQGRSNEKLFF
CDR3 DNA: TGCGCCAGCAGCTCACAGGGGAGGTCTAATGAAAAACTGTTTTTT

clone size: .
V gene: TRBV19
D gene: TRBD1
J gene: TRBJ2-1
CDR3 protein: CASSPGDRVLDEQFF
CDR3 DNA: TGTGCCAGTAGTCCTGGGGACAGGGTTTTGGATGAGCAGTTCTTC

clone size: .
V gene: TRBV13
D gene: .
J gene: TRBJ1-2
CDR3 protein: CASSLGSGGTNYGYTF
CDR3 DNA: TGTGCCAGCAGCTTAGGCTCAGGAGGTACTAACTATGGCTACACCTTC

clone size: .
V gene: TRBV23-1
D gene: .
J gene: TRBJ2-2
CDR3 protein: CASSHVRANTGELFF
CDR3 DNA: TGCGCCAGCAGTCATGTGAGGGCGAACACCGGGGAGCTGTTTTTT

clone size: .
V gene: TRBV15
D gene: .
J gene: TRBJ2-5
CDR3 protein: CATSRDPGETQYF
CDR3 DNA: TGTGCCACCAGCAGAGATCCGGGAGAGACCCAGTACTTC

clone size: .
V gene: TRBV4-2
D gene: TRBD2
J gene: TRBJ2-3
CDR3 protein: CASSQVGGGAPDTQYF
CDR3 DNA: TGTGCCAGCAGCCAAGTCGGCGGGGGGGCCCCAGATACGCAGTATTTT

clone size: once
V gene: TRBV29-1
D gene: .
J gene: TRBJ1-1
CDR3 protein: CSVEAELNTEAFF
CDR3 DNA: TGCAGCGTTGAAGCGGAGCTGAACACTGAAGCTTTCTTT

clone size: .
V gene: TRBV11-2
D gene: .
J gene: TRBJ2-3
CDR3 protein: CASSSQALLSTDTQYF
CDR3 DNA: TGTGCCAGCAGTTCGCAGGCCCTACTCAGCACAGATACGCAGTATTTT

clone size: .
V gene: TRBV6-6
D gene: .
J gene: TRBJ1-1
CDR3 protein: CASSYSGGGNTEAFF
CDR3 DNA: TGTGCCAGCAGTTACTCCGGGGGGGGGAACACTGAAGCTTTCTTT

clone size: once
V gene: TRBV30
D gene: TRBD1
J gene: TRBJ1-5
CDR3 protein: CAWSRGQGNQPQHF
CDR3 DNA: TGTGCCTGGAGTCGAGGACAGGGGAATCAGCCCCAGCATTTT

clone size: once
V gene: TRBV6-1
D gene: TRBD2
J gene: TRBJ2-1
CDR3 protein: CASSADGLAGVYNEQFF
CDR3 DNA: TGTGCCAGCAGTGCCGACGGACTAGCGGGAGTCTACAATGAGCAGTTCTTC

clone size: many
V gene: TRBV3-1/TRBV3-2
D gene: TRBD1
J gene: TRBJ1-3
CDR3 protein: CASRPGQSSGNTIYF
CDR3 DNA: TGTGCCAGCAGGCCGGGACAGAGCTCTGGAAACACCATATATTTT

clone size: .
V gene: TRBV5-1
D gene: TRBD1
J gene: TRBJ1-2
CDR3 protein: CASSLGGQANYGYTF
CDR3 DNA: TGCGCCAGCAGCCTTGGGGGACAGGCGAACTATGGCTACACCTTC

clone size: .
V gene: TRBV5-4
D gene: TRBD2
J gene: TRBJ2-3
CDR3 protein: CASSFGLAGPTDTQYF
CDR3 DNA: TGTGCCAGCAGCTTCGGACTAGCGGGACCCACAGATACGCAGTATTTT

clone size: few
V gene: TRBV5-1
D gene: TRBD1
J gene: TRBJ1-2
CDR3 protein: CASSPQPGQESYGYTF
CDR3 DNA: TGCGCCAGCAGCCCACAACCGGGACAGGAGTCTTATGGCTACACCTTC

clone size: .
V gene: TRBV19
D gene: .
J gene: TRBJ1-2
CDR3 protein: CASRPHTTGYGYTF
CDR3 DNA: TGTGCCAGTAGGCCCCACACTACAGGGTATGGCTACACCTTC

clone size: .
V gene: TRBV9
D gene: TRBD1
J gene: TRBJ1-1
CDR3 protein: CASSVEGTGGTEAFF
CDR3 DNA: TGTGCCAGCAGCGTAGAAGGGACAGGGGGCACTGAAGCTTTCTTT

clone size: few
V gene: TRBV5-4
D gene: .
J gene: TRBJ2-5
CDR3 protein: CASSLNTGRSTQYF
CDR3 DNA: TGTGCCAGCAGCCTGAACACGGGGAGGTCGACCCAGTACTTC

clone size: .
V gene: TRBV18
D gene: .
J gene: TRBJ1-6
CDR3 protein: CASSLRDSNSPLHF
CDR3 DNA: TGTGCCAGCTCACTCCGGGATTCAAATTCACCCCTCCACTTT

clone size: once
V gene: TRBV12-3/TRBV12-4
D gene: TRBD1
J gene: TRBJ1-5
CDR3 protein: CASNQGEYQPQHF
CDR3 DNA: TGTGCCAGCAATCAGGGGGAGTATCAGCCCCAGCATTTT